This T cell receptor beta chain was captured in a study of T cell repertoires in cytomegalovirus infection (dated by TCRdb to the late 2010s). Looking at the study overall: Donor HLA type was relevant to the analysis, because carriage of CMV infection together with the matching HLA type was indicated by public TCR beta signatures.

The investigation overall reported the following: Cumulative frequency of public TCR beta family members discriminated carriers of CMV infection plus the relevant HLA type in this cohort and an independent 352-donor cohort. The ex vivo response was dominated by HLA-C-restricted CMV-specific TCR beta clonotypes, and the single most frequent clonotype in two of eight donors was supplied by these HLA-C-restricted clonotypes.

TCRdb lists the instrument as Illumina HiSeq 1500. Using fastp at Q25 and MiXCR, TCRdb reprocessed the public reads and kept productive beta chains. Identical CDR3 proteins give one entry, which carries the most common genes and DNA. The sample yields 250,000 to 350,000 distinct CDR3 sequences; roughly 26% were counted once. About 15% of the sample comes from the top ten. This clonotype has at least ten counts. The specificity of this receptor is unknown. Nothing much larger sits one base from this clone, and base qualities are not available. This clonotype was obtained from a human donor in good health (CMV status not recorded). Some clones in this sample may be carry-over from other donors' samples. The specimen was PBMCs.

The sequence in DNA is TGTGCCAGCAGCTTAGAGGTGCCGGGGGATGAGCAGTTCTTC. Translated, it gives CASSLEVPGDEQFF. The V and J segments used are TRBV7-2 and TRBJ2-1; the D gene is possibly TRBD2, with 6 bases matching. The CDR3 sequence holds 14 residues, the cysteine and phenylalanine included. The read is trimmed to its CDR3 DNA, 42 bases read in frame from base 1. Trimming costs V 1 base and J 8 bases, and their ends lie 12 bases apart. From the germline V gene, CDR1 is SGHTA and CDR2 is FQGNSA.